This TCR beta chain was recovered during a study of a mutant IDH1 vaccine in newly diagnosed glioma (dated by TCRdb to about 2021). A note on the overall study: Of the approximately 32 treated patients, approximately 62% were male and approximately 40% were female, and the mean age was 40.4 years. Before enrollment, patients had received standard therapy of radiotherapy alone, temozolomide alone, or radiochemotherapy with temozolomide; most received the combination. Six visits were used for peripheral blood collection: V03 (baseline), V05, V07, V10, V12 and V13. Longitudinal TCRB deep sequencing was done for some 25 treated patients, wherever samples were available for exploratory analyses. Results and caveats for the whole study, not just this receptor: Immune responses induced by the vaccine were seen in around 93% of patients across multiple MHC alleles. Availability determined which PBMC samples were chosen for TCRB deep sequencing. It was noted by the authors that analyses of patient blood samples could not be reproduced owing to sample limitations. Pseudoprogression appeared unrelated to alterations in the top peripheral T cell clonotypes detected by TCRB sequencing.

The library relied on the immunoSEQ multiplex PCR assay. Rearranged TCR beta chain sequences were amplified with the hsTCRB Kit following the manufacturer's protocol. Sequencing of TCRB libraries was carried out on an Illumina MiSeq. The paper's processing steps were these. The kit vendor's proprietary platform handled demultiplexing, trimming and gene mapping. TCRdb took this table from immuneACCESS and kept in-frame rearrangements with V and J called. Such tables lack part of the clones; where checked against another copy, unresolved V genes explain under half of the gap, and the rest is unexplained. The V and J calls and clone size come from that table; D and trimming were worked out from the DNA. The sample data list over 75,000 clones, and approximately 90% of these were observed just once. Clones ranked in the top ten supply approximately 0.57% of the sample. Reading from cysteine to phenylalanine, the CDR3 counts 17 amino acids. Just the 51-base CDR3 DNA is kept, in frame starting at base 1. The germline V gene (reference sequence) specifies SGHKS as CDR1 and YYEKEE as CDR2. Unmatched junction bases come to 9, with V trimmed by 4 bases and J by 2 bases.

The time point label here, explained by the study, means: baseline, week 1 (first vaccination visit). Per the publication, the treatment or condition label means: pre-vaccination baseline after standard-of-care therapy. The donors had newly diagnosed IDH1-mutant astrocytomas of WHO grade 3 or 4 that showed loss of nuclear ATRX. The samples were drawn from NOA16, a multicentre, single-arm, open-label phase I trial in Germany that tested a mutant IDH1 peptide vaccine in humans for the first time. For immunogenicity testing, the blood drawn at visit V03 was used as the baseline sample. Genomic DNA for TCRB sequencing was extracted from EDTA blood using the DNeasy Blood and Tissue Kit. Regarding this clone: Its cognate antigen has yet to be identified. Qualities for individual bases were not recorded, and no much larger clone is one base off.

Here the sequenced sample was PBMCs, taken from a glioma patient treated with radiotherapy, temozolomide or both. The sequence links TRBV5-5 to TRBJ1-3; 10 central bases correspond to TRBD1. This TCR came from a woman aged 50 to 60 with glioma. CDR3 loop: CASSRMTGGSAGNTIYF. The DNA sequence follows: TGTGCCAGCAGCAGAATGACAGGGGGCTCCGCTGGAAACACCATATATTTT.